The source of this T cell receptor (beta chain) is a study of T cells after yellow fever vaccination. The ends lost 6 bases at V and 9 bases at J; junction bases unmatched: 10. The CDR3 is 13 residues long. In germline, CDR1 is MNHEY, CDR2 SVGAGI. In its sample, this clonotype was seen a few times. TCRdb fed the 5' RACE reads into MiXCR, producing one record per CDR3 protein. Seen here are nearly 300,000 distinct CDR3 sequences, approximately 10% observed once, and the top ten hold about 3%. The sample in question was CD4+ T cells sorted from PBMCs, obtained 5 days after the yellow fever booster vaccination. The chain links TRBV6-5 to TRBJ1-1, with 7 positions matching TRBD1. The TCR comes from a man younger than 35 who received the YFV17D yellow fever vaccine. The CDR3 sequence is CASSYGSGGQAFF. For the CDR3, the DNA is TGTGCCAGCAGCTACGGGTCAGGGGGTCAAGCTTTCTTT.